Listed below are T cell receptor beta chains from one sample, sequenced in a study of T cells in Graves' hyperthyroidism and ophthalmopathy. Each CDR3 protein is one row after TCRdb ran MiXCR on the multiplex PCR reads. The repertoire consists of hundreds of thousands of distinct CDR3 sequences, with approximately 15% occurring once and the leading ten covering roughly an eighth. Sequences were obtained from blood. The receptor set was obtained from a woman between 50 and 59 years old with Graves' ophthalmopathy. CDR3s include the opening cysteine and the closing phenylalanine or tryptophan. A D gene is named only where the DNA matches it firmly. Clone size appears in some rows only: once, few, many, or a class for an expanded clone.

D,V,J,size,DNA,CDR3
TRBD1,TRBV28,TRBJ1-2,many,TGTGCCAGCAAGGGACAGTCGGACTATGGCTACACCTTC,CASKGQSDYGYTF
TRBD1,TRBV5-1,TRBJ2-2,many,TGCGCCAGCAGCGCGTCCGGGACAGGGGGCCCCGGGGAGCTGTTTTTT,CASSASGTGGPGELFF
-,TRBV28,TRBJ1-4,-,TGTGCCAGCCTCCCTAGGGGCGCAGTCATTAATGAAAAACTGTTTTTT,CASLPRGAVINEKLFF
-,TRBV5-6,TRBJ2-5,many,TGTGCCAGCAGCTTGGTAATGTCGGGGCAAGAGACCCAGTACTTC,CASSLVMSGQETQYF
TRBD1,TRBV18,TRBJ2-5,many,TGTGCCAGCTCACCAGTCCAGGGGGACCAAGAGACCCAGTACTTC,CASSPVQGDQETQYF
-,TRBV7-9,TRBJ1-1,many,TGTGCCAGCAGCTTACACCGTAGGACCAACACTGAAGCTTTCTTT,CASSLHRRTNTEAFF
-,TRBV4-3,TRBJ2-2,-,TGCGCCAGCAGCCAAGGCAACACCGGGAAGCTGTTTTTT,CASSQGNTGKLFF
TRBD2,TRBV28,TRBJ2-7,many,TGTGCCAGCAGTCCCGGACTAGCGGACGAGCAGTACTTC,CASSPGLADEQYF
TRBD1,TRBV9,TRBJ2-7,-,TGTGCCAGCAGCGTAGGGGTTTCAGGGGGTTCCTACGAGCAGTACTTC,CASSVGVSGGSYEQYF
TRBD2,TRBV7-9,TRBJ2-3,many,TGTGCCAGCAGCCCGGCCCCTAGCGGGAGGTACACAGATACGCAGTATTTT,CASSPAPSGRYTDTQYF
-,TRBV2,TRBJ2-3,many,TGTGCCAGCAGTGATGTAGAGACGCAGTATTTT,CASSDVETQYF
TRBD2,TRBV3-1,TRBJ2-1,many,TGTGCCAGCAGCCAAGAAACTAGCGCGAACAATGAGCAGTTCTTC,CASSQETSANNEQFF
TRBD1,TRBV28,TRBJ1-2,few,TGTGCCAGCAGACTACAGGGGGCACCTGGCTACACCTTC,CASRLQGAPGYTF
-,TRBV28,TRBJ2-7,many,TGTGCCAGCAGTTTATGGGCGAACACCTACGAGCAGTACTTC,CASSLWANTYEQYF
-,TRBV30,TRBJ1-2,many,TGTGCCTGGAGTGTAGGGGAACTATCCTACACCTTC,CAWSVGELSYTF
TRBD2,TRBV12-3/TRBV12-4,TRBJ2-2,many,TGTGCCAGCAGTTTTGGGTTGAGCGGGAGGGACACCGGGGAGCTGTTTTTT,CASSFGLSGRDTGELFF
TRBD1,TRBV18,TRBJ1-5,many,TGTGCCAGCTCACCCCAGGGGGCGAGCAATCAGCCCCAGCATTTT,CASSPQGASNQPQHF